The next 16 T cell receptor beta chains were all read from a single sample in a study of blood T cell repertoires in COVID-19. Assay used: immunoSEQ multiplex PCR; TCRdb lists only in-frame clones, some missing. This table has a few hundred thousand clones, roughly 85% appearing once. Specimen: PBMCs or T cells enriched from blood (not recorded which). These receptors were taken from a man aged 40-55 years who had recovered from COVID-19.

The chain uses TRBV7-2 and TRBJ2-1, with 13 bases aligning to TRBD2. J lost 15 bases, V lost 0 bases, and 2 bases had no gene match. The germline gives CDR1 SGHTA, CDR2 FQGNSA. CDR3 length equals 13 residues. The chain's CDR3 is CASSLAGLAGPFF. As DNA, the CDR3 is TGTGCCAGCAGCTTAGCGGGACTAGCGGGACCGTTCTTC.

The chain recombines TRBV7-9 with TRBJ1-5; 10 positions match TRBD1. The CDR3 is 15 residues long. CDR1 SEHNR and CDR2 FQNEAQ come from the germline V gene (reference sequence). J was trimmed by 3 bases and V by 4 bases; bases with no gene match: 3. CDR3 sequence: CASSSGTGVNQPQHF. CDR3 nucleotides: TGTGCCAGCAGCTCTGGGACAGGGGTCAATCAGCCCCAGCATTTT.

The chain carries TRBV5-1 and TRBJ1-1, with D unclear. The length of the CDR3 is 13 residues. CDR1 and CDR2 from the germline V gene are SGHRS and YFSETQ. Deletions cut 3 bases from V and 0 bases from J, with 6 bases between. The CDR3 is CASSSKMNTEAFF. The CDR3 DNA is TGCGCCAGCAGCTCAAAAATGAACACTGAAGCTTTCTTT.

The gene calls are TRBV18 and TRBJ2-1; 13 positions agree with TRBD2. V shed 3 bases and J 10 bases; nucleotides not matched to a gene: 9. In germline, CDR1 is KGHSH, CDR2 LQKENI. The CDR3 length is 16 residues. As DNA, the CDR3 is TGTGCCAGCTCACCCCGGACTAGCGGGAGCTACGACGAGCAGTTCTTC. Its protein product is CASSPRTSGSYDEQFF.

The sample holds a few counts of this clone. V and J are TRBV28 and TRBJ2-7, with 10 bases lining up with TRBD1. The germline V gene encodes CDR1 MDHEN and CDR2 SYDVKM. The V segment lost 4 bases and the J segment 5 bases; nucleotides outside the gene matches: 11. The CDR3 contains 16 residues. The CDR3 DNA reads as TGTGCCAGCAGTTCCCCCGGGACAGGGGCTACTAACGAGCAGTACTTC. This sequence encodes CASSSPGTGATNEQYF.

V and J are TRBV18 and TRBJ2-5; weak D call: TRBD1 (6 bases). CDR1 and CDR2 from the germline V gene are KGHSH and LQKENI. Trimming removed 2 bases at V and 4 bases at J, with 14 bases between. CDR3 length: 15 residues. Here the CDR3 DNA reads TGTGCCAGCTCACCATCACAGGGTGGGAGAGAGACCCAGTACTTC. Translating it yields CASSPSQGGRETQYF.

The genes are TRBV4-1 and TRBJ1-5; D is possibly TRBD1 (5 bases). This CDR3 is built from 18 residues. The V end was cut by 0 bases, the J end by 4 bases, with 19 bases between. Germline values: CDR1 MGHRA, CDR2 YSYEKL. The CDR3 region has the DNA TGCGCCAGCAGCCAAGATAACTGGCGGCAGGGTAGTAATCAGCCCCAGCATTTT. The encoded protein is CASSQDNWRQGSNQPQHF.

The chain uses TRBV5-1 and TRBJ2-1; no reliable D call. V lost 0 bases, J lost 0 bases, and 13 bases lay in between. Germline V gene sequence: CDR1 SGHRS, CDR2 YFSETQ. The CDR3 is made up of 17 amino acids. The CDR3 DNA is TGCGCCAGCAGCTTGGGCCGCGGAGCGAGCTCCTACAATGAGCAGTTCTTC. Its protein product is CASSLGRGASSYNEQFF.

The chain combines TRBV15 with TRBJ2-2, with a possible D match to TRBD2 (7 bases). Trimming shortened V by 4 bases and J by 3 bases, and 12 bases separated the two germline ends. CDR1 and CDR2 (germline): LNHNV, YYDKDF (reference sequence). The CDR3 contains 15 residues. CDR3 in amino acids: CATSIRGADTGELFF. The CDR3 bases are TGTGCCACCAGCATTCGGGGGGCGGACACCGGGGAGCTGTTTTTT.

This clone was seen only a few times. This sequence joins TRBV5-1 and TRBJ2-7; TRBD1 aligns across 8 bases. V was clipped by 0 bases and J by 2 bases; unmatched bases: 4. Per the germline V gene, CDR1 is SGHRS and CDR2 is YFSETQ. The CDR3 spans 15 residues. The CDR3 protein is CASSLGGQGTYEQYF. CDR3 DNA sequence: TGCGCCAGCAGCTTGGGTGGACAGGGCACCTACGAGCAGTACTTC.

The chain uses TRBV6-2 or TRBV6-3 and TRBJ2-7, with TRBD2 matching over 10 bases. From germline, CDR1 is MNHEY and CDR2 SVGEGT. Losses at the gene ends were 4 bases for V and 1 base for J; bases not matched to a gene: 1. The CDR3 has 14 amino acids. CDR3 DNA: TGTGCCAGCAGTTCTAGCGGGAGATCCTACGAGCAGTACTTC. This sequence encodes CASSSSGRSYEQYF.

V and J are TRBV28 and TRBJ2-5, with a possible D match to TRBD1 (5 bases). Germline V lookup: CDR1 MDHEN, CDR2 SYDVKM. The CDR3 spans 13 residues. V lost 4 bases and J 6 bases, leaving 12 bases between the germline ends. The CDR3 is CASSWGGEKTQYF. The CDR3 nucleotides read TGTGCCAGCAGTTGGGGCGGAGAAAAGACCCAGTACTTC. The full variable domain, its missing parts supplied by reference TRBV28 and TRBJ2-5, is DVKVTQSSRYLVKRTGEKVFLECVQDMDHENMFWYRQDPGLGLRLIYFSYDVKMKEKGDIPEGYSVSREKKERFSLILESASTNQTSMYLCASSWGGEKTQYFGPGTRLLVL.

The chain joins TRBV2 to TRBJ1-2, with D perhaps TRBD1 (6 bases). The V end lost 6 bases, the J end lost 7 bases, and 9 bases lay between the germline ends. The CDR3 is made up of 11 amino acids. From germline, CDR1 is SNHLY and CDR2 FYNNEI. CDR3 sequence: CASSEGVGYTF. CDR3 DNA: TGTGCCAGCAGCGAGGGGGTTGGCTACACCTTC.

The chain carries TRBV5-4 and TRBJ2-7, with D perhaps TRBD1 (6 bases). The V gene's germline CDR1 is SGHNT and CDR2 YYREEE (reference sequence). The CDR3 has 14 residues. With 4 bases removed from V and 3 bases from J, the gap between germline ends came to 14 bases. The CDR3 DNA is TGTGCCAGCAGCACCGGGACACTCGACTACGAGCAGTACTTC. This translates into CASSTGTLDYEQYF.

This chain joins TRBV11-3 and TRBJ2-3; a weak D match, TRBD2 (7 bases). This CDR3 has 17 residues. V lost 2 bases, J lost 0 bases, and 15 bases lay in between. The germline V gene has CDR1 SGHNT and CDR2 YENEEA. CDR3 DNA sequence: TGTGCCAGCAGCTTACGAGGGGGGGGAAAAAGCACAGATACGCAGTATTTT. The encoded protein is CASSLRGGGKSTDTQYF.

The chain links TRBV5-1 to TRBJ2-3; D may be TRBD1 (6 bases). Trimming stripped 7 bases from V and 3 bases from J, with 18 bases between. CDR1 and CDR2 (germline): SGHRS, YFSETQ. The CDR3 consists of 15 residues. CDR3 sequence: CASAEVGTMTDTQYF. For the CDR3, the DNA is TGCGCCAGCGCCGAGGTGGGGACAATGACAGATACGCAGTATTTT.